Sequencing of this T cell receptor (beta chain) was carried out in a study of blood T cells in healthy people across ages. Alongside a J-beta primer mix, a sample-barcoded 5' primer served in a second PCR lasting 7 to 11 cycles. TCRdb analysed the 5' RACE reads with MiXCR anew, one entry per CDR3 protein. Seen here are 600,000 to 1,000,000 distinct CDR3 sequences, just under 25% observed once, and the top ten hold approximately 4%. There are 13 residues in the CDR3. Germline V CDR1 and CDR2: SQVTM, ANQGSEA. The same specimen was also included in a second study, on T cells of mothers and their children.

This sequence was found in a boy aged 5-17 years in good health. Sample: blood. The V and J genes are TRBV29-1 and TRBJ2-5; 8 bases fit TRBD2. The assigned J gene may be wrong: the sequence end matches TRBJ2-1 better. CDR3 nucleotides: TGCAGGGTGAGGCGGGAGGACGACAATGAGCAGTTCTTC. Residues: CRVRREDDNEQFF.